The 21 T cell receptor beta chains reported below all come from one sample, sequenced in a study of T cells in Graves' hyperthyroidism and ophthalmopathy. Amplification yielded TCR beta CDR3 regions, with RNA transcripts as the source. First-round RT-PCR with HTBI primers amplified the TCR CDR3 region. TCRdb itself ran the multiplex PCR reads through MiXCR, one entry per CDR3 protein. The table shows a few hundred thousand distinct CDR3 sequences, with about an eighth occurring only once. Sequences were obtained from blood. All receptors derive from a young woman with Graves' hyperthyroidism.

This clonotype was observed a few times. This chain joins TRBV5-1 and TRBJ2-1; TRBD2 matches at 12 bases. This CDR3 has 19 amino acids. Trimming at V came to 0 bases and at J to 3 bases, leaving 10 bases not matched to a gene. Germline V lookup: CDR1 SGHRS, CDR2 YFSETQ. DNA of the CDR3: TGCGCCAGCAGCTTGGGGAAAGGACTAGCGGGATTGAACTACAATGAGCAGTTCTTC. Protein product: CASSLGKGLAGLNYNEQFF.

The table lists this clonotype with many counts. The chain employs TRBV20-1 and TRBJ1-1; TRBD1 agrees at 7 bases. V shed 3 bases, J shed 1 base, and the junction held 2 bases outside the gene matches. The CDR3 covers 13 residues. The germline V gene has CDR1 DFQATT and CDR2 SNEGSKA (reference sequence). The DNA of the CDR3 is TGCAGTGCTAGCTGGACAGGGAACACTGAAGCTTTCTTT. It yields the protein CSASWTGNTEAFF.

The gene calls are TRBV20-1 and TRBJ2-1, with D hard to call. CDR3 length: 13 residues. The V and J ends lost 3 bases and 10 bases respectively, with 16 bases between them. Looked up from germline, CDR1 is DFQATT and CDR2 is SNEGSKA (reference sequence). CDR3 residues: CSASDPLVEEQFF. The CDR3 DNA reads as TGCAGTGCTAGTGACCCCCTCGTCGAGGAGCAGTTCTTC.

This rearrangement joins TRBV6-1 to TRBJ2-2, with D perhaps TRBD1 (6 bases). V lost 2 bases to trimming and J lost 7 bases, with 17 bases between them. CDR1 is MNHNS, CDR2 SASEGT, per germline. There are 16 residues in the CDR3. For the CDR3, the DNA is TGTGCCAGCAGTGAATCCGACAGATGGGGGCTCGGGGAGCTGTTTTTT. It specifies CASSESDRWGLGELFF.

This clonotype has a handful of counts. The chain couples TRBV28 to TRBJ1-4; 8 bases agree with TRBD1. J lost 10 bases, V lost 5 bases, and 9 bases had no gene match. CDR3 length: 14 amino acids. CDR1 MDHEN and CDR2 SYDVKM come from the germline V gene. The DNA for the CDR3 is TGTGCCAGCAGTACGGGACAGGCCTACGGAAAACTGTTTTTT. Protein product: CASSTGQAYGKLFF. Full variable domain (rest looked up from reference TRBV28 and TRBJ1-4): DVKVTQSSRYLVKRTGEKVFLECVQDMDHENMFWYRQDPGLGLRLIYFSYDVKMKEKGDIPEGYSVSREKKERFSLILESASTNQTSMYLCASSTGQAYGKLFFGSGTQLSVL.

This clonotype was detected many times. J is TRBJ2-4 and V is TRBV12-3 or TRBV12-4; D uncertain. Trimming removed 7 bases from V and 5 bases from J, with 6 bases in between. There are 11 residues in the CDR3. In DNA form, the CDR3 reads TGTGCCAGCACTCAGGAAAACATTCAGTACTTC. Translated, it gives CASTQENIQYF.

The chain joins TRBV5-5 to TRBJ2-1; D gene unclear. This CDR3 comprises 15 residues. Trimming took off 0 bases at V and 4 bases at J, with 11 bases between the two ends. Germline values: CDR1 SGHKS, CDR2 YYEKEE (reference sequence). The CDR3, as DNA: TGTGCCAGCAGCTTGGCCCCGACTGTTTACAATGAGCAGTTCTTC. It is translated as CASSLAPTVYNEQFF.

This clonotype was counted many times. CDR3 coding DNA: TGTGCCAGCAGTTCCCGGGCCAAAAGTGACACTGAAGCTTTCTTT. This codes for CASSSRAKSDTEAFF. The chain carries TRBV28 and TRBJ1-1; D ambiguous. The germline CDR1 and CDR2 sequences are MDHEN and SYDVKM. The CDR3 is 15 amino acids. The V end lost 4 bases, the J end lost 3 bases, and 15 bases lay between the germline ends. Using reference TRBV28 and TRBJ1-1 for the parts outside the CDR3, the full variable domain is DVKVTQSSRYLVKRTGEKVFLECVQDMDHENMFWYRQDPGLGLRLIYFSYDVKMKEKGDIPEGYSVSREKKERFSLILESASTNQTSMYLCASSSRAKSDTEAFFGQGTRLTVV.

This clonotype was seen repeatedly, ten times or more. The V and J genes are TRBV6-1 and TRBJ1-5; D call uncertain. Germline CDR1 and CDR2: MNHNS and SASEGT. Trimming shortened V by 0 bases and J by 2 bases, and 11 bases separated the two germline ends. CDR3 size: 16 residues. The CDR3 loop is CASSEAPGAGNQPQHF. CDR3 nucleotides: TGTGCCAGCAGTGAAGCCCCAGGCGCGGGCAATCAGCCCCAGCATTTT.

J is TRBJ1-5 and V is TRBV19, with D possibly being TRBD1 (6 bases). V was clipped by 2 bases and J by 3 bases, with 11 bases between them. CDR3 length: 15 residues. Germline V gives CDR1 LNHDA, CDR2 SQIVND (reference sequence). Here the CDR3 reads CASSIQAGDNQPQHF. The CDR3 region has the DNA TGTGCCAGTAGTATACAGGCAGGGGACAATCAGCCCCAGCATTTT.

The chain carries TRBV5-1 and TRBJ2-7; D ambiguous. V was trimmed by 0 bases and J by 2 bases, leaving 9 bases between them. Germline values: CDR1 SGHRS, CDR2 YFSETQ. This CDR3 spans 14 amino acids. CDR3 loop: CASSLASVAYEQYF. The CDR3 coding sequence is TGCGCCAGCAGCTTGGCAAGCGTTGCCTACGAGCAGTACTTC.

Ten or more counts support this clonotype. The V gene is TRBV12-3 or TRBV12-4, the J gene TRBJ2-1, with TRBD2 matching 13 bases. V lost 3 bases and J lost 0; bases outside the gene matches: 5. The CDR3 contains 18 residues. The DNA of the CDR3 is TGTGCCAGCAGTTTGACTAGCGGGAGGAAGAGCTCCTACAATGAGCAGTTCTTC. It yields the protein CASSLTSGRKSSYNEQFF.

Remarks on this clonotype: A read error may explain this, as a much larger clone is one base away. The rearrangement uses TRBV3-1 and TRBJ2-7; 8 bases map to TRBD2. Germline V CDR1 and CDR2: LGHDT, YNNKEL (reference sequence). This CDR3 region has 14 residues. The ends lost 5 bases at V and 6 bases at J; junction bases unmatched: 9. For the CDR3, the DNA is TGTGCCAGCAGCGGTAAGCCGGGAGGGCTCGAGCAGTACTTC. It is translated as CASSGKPGGLEQYF.

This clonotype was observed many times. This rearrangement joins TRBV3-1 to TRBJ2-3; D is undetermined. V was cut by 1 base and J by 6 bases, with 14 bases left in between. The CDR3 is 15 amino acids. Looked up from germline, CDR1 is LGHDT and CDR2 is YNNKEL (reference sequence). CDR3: CASSQVRAKTDTQYF. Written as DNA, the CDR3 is TGTGCCAGCAGCCAAGTCCGGGCCAAGACGGATACGCAGTATTTT.

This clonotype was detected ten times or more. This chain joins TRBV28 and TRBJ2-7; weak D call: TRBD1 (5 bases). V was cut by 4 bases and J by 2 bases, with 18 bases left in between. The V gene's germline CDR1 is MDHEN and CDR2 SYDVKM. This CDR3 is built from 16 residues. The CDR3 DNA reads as TGTGCCAGCAGTTCAATAATCAGGGTTCAGACCTACGAGCAGTACTTC. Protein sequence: CASSSIIRVQTYEQYF.

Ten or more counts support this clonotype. The CDR3 protein is CASSTGQGNYGYTF. In nucleotides, the CDR3 is TGCGCCAGCAGCACGGGACAGGGGAACTATGGCTACACCTTC. The V and J genes are TRBV5-1 and TRBJ1-2, with TRBD1 matching 10 bases. The CDR3 is 14 residues long. The V and J ends lost 4 bases and 2 bases, in that order; junction bases with no gene match: 2. CDR1 is SGHRS and CDR2 is YFSETQ in the germline V gene.

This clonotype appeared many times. CDR3 in amino acids: CSVEDPNRVGLFF. The CDR3 coding sequence is TGCAGCGTTGAAGACCCCAACAGGGTAGGACTGTTTTTT. This chain joins TRBV29-1 and TRBJ1-4, with D tentatively TRBD1 (6 bases). V lost 0 bases and J 13 bases, leaving 15 bases between the germline ends. Germline CDR1 reads SQVTM; CDR2 reads ANQGSEA. The CDR3 is 13 residues long.

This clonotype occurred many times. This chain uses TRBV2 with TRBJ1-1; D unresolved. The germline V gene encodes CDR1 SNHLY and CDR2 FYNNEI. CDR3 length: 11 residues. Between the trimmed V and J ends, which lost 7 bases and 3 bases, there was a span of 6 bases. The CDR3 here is CASTVYTEAFF. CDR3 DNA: TGTGCCAGCACAGTGTACACTGAAGCTTTCTTT.

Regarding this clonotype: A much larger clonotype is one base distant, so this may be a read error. The CDR3 sequence is CSARGHGDEQYF. The CDR3 region has the DNA TGCAGTGCTAGGGGACATGGGGACGAGCAGTACTTC. The V and J genes are TRBV20-1 and TRBJ2-7; TRBD1 might be the D (6 bases). This CDR3 has 12 amino acids. CDR1 and CDR2 (germline): DFQATT, SNEGSKA (reference sequence). V lost 3 bases to trimming and J lost 5 bases, with 11 bases between them.

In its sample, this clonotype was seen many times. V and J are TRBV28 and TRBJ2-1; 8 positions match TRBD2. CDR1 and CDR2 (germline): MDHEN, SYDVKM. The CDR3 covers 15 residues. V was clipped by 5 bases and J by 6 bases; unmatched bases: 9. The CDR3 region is CASSHSGNLLNEQFF. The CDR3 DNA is TGTGCCAGCAGTCATAGCGGGAATCTACTCAATGAGCAGTTCTTC.

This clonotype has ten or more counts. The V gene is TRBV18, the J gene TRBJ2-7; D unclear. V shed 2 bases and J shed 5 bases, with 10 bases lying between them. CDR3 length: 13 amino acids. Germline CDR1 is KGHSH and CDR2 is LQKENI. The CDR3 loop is CASSPDSIDEQYF. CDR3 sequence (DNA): TGTGCCAGCTCACCAGACTCCATCGACGAGCAGTACTTC.